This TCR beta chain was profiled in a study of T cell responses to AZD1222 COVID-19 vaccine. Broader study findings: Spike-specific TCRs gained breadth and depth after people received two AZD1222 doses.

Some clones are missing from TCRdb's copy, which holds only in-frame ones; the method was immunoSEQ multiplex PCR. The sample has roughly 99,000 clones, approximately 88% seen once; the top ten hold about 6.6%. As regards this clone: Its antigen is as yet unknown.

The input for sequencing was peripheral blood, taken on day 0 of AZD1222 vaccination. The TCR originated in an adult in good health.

Here the CDR3 reads CASTKRGQGGANYGYTF. For the CDR3, the DNA is TGTGCCAGCACCAAAAGGGGACAGGGGGGGGCTAACTATGGCTACACCTTC. V gene TRBV27 combines with J gene TRBJ1-2, with 11 bases lining up with TRBD1. The CDR3 has 17 residues. J was trimmed by 0 bases and V by 7 bases; bases with no gene match: 10. Germline V lookup: CDR1 MNHEY, CDR2 SMNVEV (reference sequence).